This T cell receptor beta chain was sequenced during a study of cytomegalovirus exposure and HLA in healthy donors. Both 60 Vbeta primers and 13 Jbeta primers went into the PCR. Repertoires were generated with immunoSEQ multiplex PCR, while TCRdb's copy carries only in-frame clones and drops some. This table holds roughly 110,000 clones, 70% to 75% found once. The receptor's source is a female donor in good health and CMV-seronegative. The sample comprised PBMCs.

The CDR3, as DNA: TGTGCCAGAAGGGCCCTTTCAGGTGCAGGCCCTCACGACAATGAGCAGTTCTTC. Protein: CARRALSGAGPHDNEQFF. The chain joins TRBV5-3 to TRBJ2-1, with D uncertain. TRBV5-3 is an ORF for which the function is uncertain. V gave up 5 bases and J gave up 5 bases, with 26 bases separating them. The CDR3 spans 18 residues.